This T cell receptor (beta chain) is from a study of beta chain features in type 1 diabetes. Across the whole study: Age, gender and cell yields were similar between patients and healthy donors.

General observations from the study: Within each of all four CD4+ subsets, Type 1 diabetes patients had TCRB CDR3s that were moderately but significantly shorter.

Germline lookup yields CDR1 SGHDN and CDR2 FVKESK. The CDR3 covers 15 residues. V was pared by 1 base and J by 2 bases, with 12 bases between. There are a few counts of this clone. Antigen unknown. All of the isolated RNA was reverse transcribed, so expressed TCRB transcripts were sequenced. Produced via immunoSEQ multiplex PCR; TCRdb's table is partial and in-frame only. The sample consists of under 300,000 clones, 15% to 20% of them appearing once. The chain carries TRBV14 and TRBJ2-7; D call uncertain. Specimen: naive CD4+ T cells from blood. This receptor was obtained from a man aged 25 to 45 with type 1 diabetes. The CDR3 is CASSQVAQSTYEQYF. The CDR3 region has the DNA TGTGCCAGCAGCCAAGTGGCCCAATCGACCTACGAGCAGTACTTC.